This TCR beta chain was observed in a study of blood T cell repertoires in COVID-19 (dated by TCRdb to 2020 to 2022). Broadly, across the study: Collaborator samples came from the United States, Italy and Spain and covered acute and convalescent phases of COVID-19. Nearly every sample came with metadata listing a de-identified subject ID, COVID-19 status, age in years and sex. The samples were drawn from two sources: the first 160 participants of the ongoing ImmuneRACE study, and 1,200 or so subjects contributed by 6 global collaborators. The prospective study material was composed of cDNA or gDNA derived from T cells, B-cell-depleted T cells, or PBMCs. Subjects who had been exposed to COVID-19, were actively infected with it, or had recovered from it provided the deeply sampled blood TCRbeta repertoires that made up the dataset. The repertoires were made available in a free public database intended to serve as a resource for research on the immune response to SARS-CoV-2. HLA class I and class II types, where available, came from metadata supplied by the sample provider rather than from assay-based typing.

Clipping removes 0 bases from V and 1 base from J, with 0 as the unmatched junction base count. The CDR3 numbers 15 residues from cysteine through phenylalanine. The CDR3 DNA has 45 bases and is translated from base 1. The CDR1 and CDR2 encoded by the germline V gene are SGDLS and YYNGEE. TCRbeta CDR3 regions were amplified from genomic DNA using the immunoSEQ Assay, a bias-controlled multiplex PCR. On the authors' methods: The number of nucleated cells in each sample was estimated from the amplification of reference gene primers within the assay. To quantify the absolute abundance of each unique TCRbeta CDR3 rearrangement, sequence reads were collapsed and filtered. Productive Simpson clonality was computed per sample as the square root of Simpson's diversity index over productive rearrangements. TCRdb retrieved this table from immuneACCESS and kept in-frame rearrangements only. Not all clones are present; in checked studies, unresolved V genes account for under half, and no reason is known for the remainder. The V and J calls and clone size are taken from that table; D and trimming were inferred from the DNA. The sample yields 250,000 to 300,000 clones; roughly 86% were counted once. The ten largest make up about 11% of the sample.

As concerns this clone: No cognate antigen has been identified for it. No much larger clonotype is one base removed from it; base qualities were not supplied.

The investigation overall reported the following: The quantity of clinical and demographic metadata differed by source and by participant and was supplied without curation.

One collaborating source in Seattle enrolled patients while the patients were actively infected and followed the patients over time throughout the course of disease. The collaborating institutions used their own protocols to collect whole blood in K2EDTA tubes. For TCRbeta analysis, collaborators shipped samples as frozen whole blood, isolated PBMCs, or DNA extracted from either of those sample types. Material for sequencing was peripheral blood. The chain joins TRBV9 to TRBJ2-5; TRBD2 matches 10 bases in the middle. This clonotype was sampled from a woman younger than 45 with COVID-19, enrolled during active disease. The encoded CDR3 is CASSVASGGQETQYF. The DNA sequence is TGTGCCAGCAGCGTAGCTAGCGGGGGCCAAGAGACCCAGTACTTC.